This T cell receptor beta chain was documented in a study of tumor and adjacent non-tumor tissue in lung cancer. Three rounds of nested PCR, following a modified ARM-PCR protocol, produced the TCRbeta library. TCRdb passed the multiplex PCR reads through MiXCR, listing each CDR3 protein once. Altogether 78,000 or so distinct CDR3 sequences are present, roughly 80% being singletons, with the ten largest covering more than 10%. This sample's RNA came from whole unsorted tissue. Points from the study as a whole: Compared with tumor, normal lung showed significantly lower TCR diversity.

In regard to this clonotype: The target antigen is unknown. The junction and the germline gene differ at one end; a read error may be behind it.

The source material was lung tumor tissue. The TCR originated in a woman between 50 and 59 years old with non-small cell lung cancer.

CDR3 protein: CSVTRSGLREQYF. The CDR3 bases are TGTAGTGTTACTAGGTCTGGTCTCAGGGAGCAGTACTTC. The genes are TRBV20-1 and TRBJ2-7, with a possible D match to TRBD2 (5 bases). Looked up from germline, CDR1 is DFQATT and CDR2 is SNEGSKA (reference sequence). The CDR3 contains 13 residues.